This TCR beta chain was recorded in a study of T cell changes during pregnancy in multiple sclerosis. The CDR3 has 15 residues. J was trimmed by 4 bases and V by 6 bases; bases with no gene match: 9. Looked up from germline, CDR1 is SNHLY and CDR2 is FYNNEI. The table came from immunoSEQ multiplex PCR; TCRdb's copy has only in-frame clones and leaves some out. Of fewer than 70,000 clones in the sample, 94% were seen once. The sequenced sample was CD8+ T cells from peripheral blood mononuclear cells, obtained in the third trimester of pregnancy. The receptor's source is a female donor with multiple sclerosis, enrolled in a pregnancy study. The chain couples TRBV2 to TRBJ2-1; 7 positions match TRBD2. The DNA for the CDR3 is TGTGCCAGCAGCACCAAAGCGGGGTCTTACAATGAGCAGTTCTTC. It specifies CASSTKAGSYNEQFF.